The present T cell receptor beta chain was sequenced within a study of shared clonotypes between healthy human individuals. CDR3 length: 16 amino acids. Trimming at V came to 5 bases and at J to 4 bases, leaving 6 bases not matched to a gene. Germline lookup yields CDR1 SQVTM and CDR2 ANQGSEA. Each subset's genomic DNA was shared equally among a number of immunoSEQ plates. Sequencing was performed with immunoSEQ multiplex PCR; in TCRdb, only in-frame clones are kept and a portion is missing. The table shows roughly 640,000 clones, with roughly 70% occurring only once. Regarding this clone: Its antigen is unidentified.

Findings and limits, study-wide: Rarefaction revealed incomplete sorted-subset sequencing despite large depth. Donors were few, which limited the genetic and exposure-history diversity represented. As a rule, naive subsets had a larger estimated richness than memory subsets.

The V call is TRBV29-1, the J call TRBJ2-3, with 16 positions matching TRBD2. Input material: memory CD4+ T cells sorted from blood. Subset here: CD45RA-negative fraction. The receptor was derived from a woman aged 25 to 39 in good health. The CDR3 nucleotides read TGCAGCGTTTCGGGGACTAGCGGGAGGGCCGCAGATACGCAGTATTTT. It translates to CSVSGTSGRAADTQYF.